The entry below gives a single TCR beta chain sequence along with its context. The data derive from a study of blood T cell repertoires in COVID-19. Those enrolled, adults aged roughly 18 to 100 years, came from about 24 US areas. The CDR3 consists of 17 residues. CDR1 and CDR2 (germline): SGHKS, YYEKEE (reference sequence). V was pared by 5 bases and J by 4 bases, with 13 bases of the junction left unmatched. Method: immunoSEQ multiplex PCR; TCRdb's copy keeps in-frame clones and lacks some. The sample lists approximately 200,000 clones; 87% were seen once. This rearrangement joins TRBV5-5 to TRBJ2-1, with 9 bases matching TRBD2. This TCR was sampled from a man aged 25-45 years who had recovered from COVID-19. Sequenced sample: PBMCs or T cells enriched from blood (not recorded which). CDR3 in amino acids: CASSVGFGTSLYNEQFF. DNA of the CDR3: TGTGCCAGCAGTGTGGGATTCGGGACTAGCCTTTACAATGAGCAGTTCTTC.